Included here is one T cell receptor beta chain sequence, with context. The CDR3 loop spans 13 amino acids. The germline gives CDR1 SGHKS, CDR2 YYEKEE (reference sequence). V gave up 1 base and J gave up 1 base, with 5 bases separating them. This sample is drawn from a study of shared clonotypes between healthy human individuals. The study ran the assay at deep level. The table came from immunoSEQ multiplex PCR; TCRdb's copy has only in-frame clones and leaves some out. The sample has about 560,000 clones, just over 75% seen once; the top ten hold about 12%. Sequencing used PBMCs. The V call is TRBV5-5, the J call TRBJ2-5; D unresolved. The source is a woman in her 40s in good health. Some clones in this sample may be carry-over from other donors' samples. CDR3 sequence reads: CASSLPAQETQYF. The CDR3 nucleotides are TGTGCCAGCAGCTTGCCGGCCCAAGAGACCCAGTACTTC.